This TCR beta chain was recovered during a study of cytomegalovirus exposure and HLA in healthy donors (dated 2017 in TCRdb). About the study as a whole: An earlier analysis of some 600 of the donors reported approximately 300 Gb of sequence data and roughly 120 million unique TCR beta sequences obtained from roughly 170 million T cells. Donor age, sex, ethnicity and CMV serostatus were compiled together with the repertoire data. The study was designed to test whether signatures of past pathogen exposure could be identified by cataloging public T cell receptors. Roughly 5 DR-DQ haplotypes were handled as single units for association and clustering, since linkage in the cohort was strong. Of the approximately 400 genotyped donors, approximately 83% fell in the genetic ancestry cluster associated with self-reported Caucasian donors. Using immunosequencing, the study profiled T cell repertoires from fewer than 700 subjects and related those repertoires to cytomegalovirus serostatus. Along with the approximately 650-subject first cohort, a separate validation cohort of over a hundred different subjects was used. Roughly 300 gigabases of sequencing data and 70 million to 85 million unique TCR sequences were included in an early release covering roughly 600 HLA-typed donors. To predict cytomegalovirus infection status, the study combined high-throughput TCR immunosequencing, statistical association of individual TCRs with disease status, and machine learning. HLA typing covered class I and class II loci at four-digit resolution. Genome-wide SNP genotypes for about three fifths of the roughly 670 donors were used in a later genetic analysis, which treated that subset as a discovery cohort. Rather than drawing on any new phenotypic data, the later analysis identified candidate immune exposures from TCR beta sequences and the way those sequences occurred across donors. The number of donors typed differed by locus, with roughly 629-640 for A, B, C, DRB1 and DQB1, around 500 for DQA1, 600 to 610 for DPA1, and about 450 for DPB1. Among 300 to 450 genotyped donors of the cohort, an average of roughly 240,000 unique TCR beta nucleotide sequences were sequenced per donor, approximately 20% of them non-productive. A later analysis re-analyzed previously published TCR beta repertoires from 500 to 700 donors and added high-resolution HLA genotyping to study TCR occurrence patterns. Every discovery cohort repertoire had been produced on one sequencing platform. In an earlier analysis of a few hundred of the donors, high-throughput TCR beta sequencing was used to judge whether each TCR beta V gene segment behaved as functional or pseudogenic. Broader findings and caveats from the paper: Only TCR beta chains were sequenced in this cohort, and the absence of alpha or paired-chain data limited detectable features. In a later analysis, HLA-associated TCR beta chains showed more clonal expansion and lower generation probabilities than non-associated chains that were equally common. A further reported finding was that TCR beta sequences accurately predicted the HLA-A and HLA-B alleles for most subjects in the first cohort. Most CMV-associated TCR beta chains appeared to be HLA-restricted in a later analysis, and the HLA associations seemed to be driven largely by CMV exposure. Roughly uniform sequencing depth across donors was assumed in presence/absence analyses, although this assumption may not hold. A few of the identified cytomegalovirus-associated TCR beta chains were confirmed in vitro to be specific for cytomegalovirus antigens. When HLA alleles, especially DR and DQ, strongly co-occurred, TCR associations were difficult to assign to individual alleles. Some 15 rarely observed V segments, including chromosome 9 orphons, were excluded from the earlier analysis of approximately 500 of the donors because counts were too low. HLA typing was unavailable for some donors at each locus, so association tests used only the typed subset. The authors suggested that the approach could potentially be extended to other disease states and immunological phenotypes. In a later analysis, TCR association rates were found to vary across HLA loci, with the most associated TCRs seen for DRB1 alleles and the fewest for HLA-C alleles. Specific HLA alleles were associated with more than 15,000 TCR beta sequences at a false discovery rate of 0.05 in a later analysis. In a later genetic analysis, a missense DCLRE1C variant was associated with V-gene and J-gene trimming of TCR beta chains, and the association was replicated in an independent cohort. The classifier was reported to diagnose cytomegalovirus status with high specificity and sensitivity in both the original cohort and the validation cohort. A cluster of highly shared sequence variants was judged likely to be a technical artifact of the sequencing pipeline. Correlated functional status among segregating V segments might reflect linkage disequilibrium, but an unknown experimental factor could not be ruled out. Most TCR sequences were seen in very few donors, while some public TCRs were found in many individuals. In the study, some 160 TCR beta chains were listed as associated with cytomegalovirus. An earlier analysis of around 600 of the donors showed that most TCR beta V segments appeared in productive rearrangements either about 87% or about 30% of the time, which broadly matched IMGT annotations. CMV serostatus was the only immune exposure information available for the cohort. Because the 87-base-pair reads could not distinguish some IMGT-functional V segments, including TRBV6-2 and TRBV6-3, those segments were excluded. In a later analysis, several top co-occurrence clusters were reported to appear linked to parvovirus B19, influenza, CMV and Epstein-Barr virus. In a later genetic analysis, fewer N-insertions in productive TCRs were reported among donors in an Asian-associated ancestry cluster than the approximately 670-donor mean.

Library creation used the immunoSEQ multiplex PCR assay. The multiplex PCR relied on a mix of 60 forward primers for TCR Vbeta segments and 13 reverse primers for TCR Jbeta segments. A multiplex PCR assay on genomic DNA amplified the CDR3 region of rearranged TCR beta genes. On the Illumina HiSeq System, the amplified TCR beta libraries were sequenced as 87-base-pair reads. The paper's data handling went like this. A later analysis counted about 76 million unique TCR beta chains across the 690 or so repertoires, and around 9.9 million of these chains were shared by at least two donors. A nearest-neighbor algorithm error-corrected the raw reads and collapsed the reads into unique sequences, merging closely related sequences to remove PCR and sequencing errors. To assign V, D and J gene segments, CDR3 sequences were aligned to IMGT reference sequences. For a sequence to be retained, at least a six-nucleotide match to both a V gene segment and a J gene segment was required. Rearrangements were called productive when the CDR3 lacked stop codons and stayed in frame with V and J; all others were non-productive. Following IMGT convention, CDR3 was defined as the stretch from the second conserved V-encoded cysteine up to the conserved J-encoded phenylalanine. In an earlier analysis of around 540 of the donors, sequences lacking an unambiguous match to a single V gene segment were excluded. In an earlier analysis of around 600 of the donors, V segments were called functional above 56.7% productive rearrangements and were called segregating when the between-donor standard deviation exceeded 5%. A statistical classification framework was built for diagnosing cytomegalovirus status from the catalog of TCR beta chain sequences. In a later analysis, TCR nucleotide sequences were compared against IMGT/GENE-DB human TR gene sequences so that V and J genes could be assigned. In a later analysis, CDR3 sequences and most-parsimonious VDJ recombination scenarios were assigned using the TCRdist pipeline. In a later analysis, each TCR beta chain was defined by its CDR3 amino acid sequence together with its V-gene family, and reads lacking a unique V-gene family were excluded. To address suspected cross-contamination and a sequencing artifact, a later analysis removed approximately 590 highly shared, low-generation-probability nucleotide sequences. A later analysis calculated a clonal expansion index for each public chain from normalized within-repertoire ranks of inferred template counts. In a later analysis, generation probabilities were computed using a VDJ recombination model fitted to out-of-frame rearrangements, and the results were checked against IGoR. A later analysis scored TCR-TCR, TCR-HLA and TCR-CMV co-occurrence with hypergeometric tests, applying a repertoire-size bias correction to TCR pairs. To estimate false discovery rates, a later analysis permuted the HLA or CMV assignments 20 times. In a later analysis, co-occurring TCRs were grouped using DBSCAN, and TCRdist sequence similarity was added for clustering within HLA-allele-positive subsets. Co-occurrence clustering excluded repertoires with fewer than 30,000 or more than 120,000 public chains, plus five with anomalous nucleotide sharing. Not all clones reach the TCRdb copy of this immuneACCESS table, which keeps in-frame sequences only. Checked studies attribute under half of the gap to unresolved V genes and leave the rest unexplained. The V and J calls and clone size come from that table; D and trimming were worked out from the DNA. The sample records 150,000 to 200,000 clones, approximately 11% of which are singletons. Over 6.5% of the sample is in the top ten clones.

In total, roughly 670 healthy bone marrow donors made up the cohort. All cohort members were sampled while nominally healthy, although unrecorded immune exposures were likely present. The donor tested CMV seropositive, placing the donor among the 250 to 300 seropositive members of the cohort. Every donor gave a peripheral blood sample, and the peripheral blood mononuclear cells from that sample were used for TCR beta sequencing. Genomic DNA was extracted from the blood cell samples with the Qiagen DNeasy Blood Extraction Kit. This clone occurred once. Its binding antigen is unknown. Per-base qualities were not stored, and no clone one base away is much larger. V has 5 bases trimmed and J has 9 bases trimmed; junction bases matching no gene number 10. The CDR3 contains 14 residues, cysteine and phenylalanine counted. The read is trimmed to its CDR3 DNA, 42 bases read in frame from base 1. CDR1 and CDR2 (LNHDA, SQIVND) derive from the germline V gene (reference sequence).

This TCR derives from a man aged 45-65 years in good health and CMV-seropositive. The specimen was PBMCs. Recombination linked TRBV19 to TRBJ2-1, with 7 bases in between that match TRBD1. The DNA sequence is TGTGCCAGTAGTTTGAGACAGGGTGGTGGTGAGCAGTTCTTC. Protein translation: CASSLRQGGGEQFF.